The text below deals with one TCR beta chain. The multiple sclerosis controls were treatment-naive patients, and their relapsing-remitting disease was stable or active. The entry originates in a study of CD8 T cells in Susac syndrome. The germline gives CDR1 LNHDA, CDR2 SQIVND (reference sequence). The CDR3 consists of 13 residues. Between the trimmed V and J ends, which lost 5 bases and 3 bases, there was a span of 11 bases. Random hexamers served to reverse transcribe about 0.5 to 1 ug RNA. One entry per CDR3 protein, called by TCRdb with MiXCR from the immunoSEQ multiplex PCR reads. The sample includes a few hundred thousand distinct CDR3 sequences, 85% of them seen just once.

Sequencing input: CD8+ T cells from PBMCs. V and J are TRBV19 and TRBJ2-7; D possibly corresponds to TRBD2 (5 bases). The sequence came from a human donor with multiple sclerosis. DNA for the CDR3: TGTGCCAGTAGTTGGTCGGGGAACTACGAGCAGTACTTC. It encodes CASSWSGNYEQYF.